The 26 T cell receptor beta chains listed next were all sequenced from one sample in a study of cytomegalovirus exposure and HLA in healthy donors. Clones were sequenced by immunoSEQ multiplex PCR, and TCRdb holds only the in-frame ones, with some missing. The table lists more than 55,000 clones, 70% to 90% of them singletons. Sequenced sample: PBMCs. The receptors were gathered from a woman aged 18-30 years in good health and CMV-seronegative.

The chain employs TRBV28 and TRBJ1-5; D ambiguous. Germline CDR1 reads MDHEN; CDR2 reads SYDVKM. The length of the CDR3 is 15 residues. V was trimmed by 2 bases and J by 0 bases, leaving 8 bases between them. The CDR3 spells CASSLKGGSNQPQHF. The CDR3 region has the DNA TGTGCCAGCAGTTTAAAAGGAGGTAGCAATCAGCCCCAGCATTTT.

The chain joins TRBV21-1 to TRBJ2-1; the table assigns TRBD2, which was not confirmed against the DNA. TRBV21-1 is shown as a pseudogene. The CDR3 extends over 14 amino acids. The CDR3 DNA sequence: TGTGCCAGCAGCACAGGACTAGCGGGCGATGAGCAGTTCTTC. It specifies CASSTGLAGDEQFF.

The chain couples TRBV7-9 to TRBJ2-3; 7 bases fit TRBD2. The CDR3 runs to 16 residues. V lost 0 bases to trimming and J lost 5 bases; unmatched junction nucleotides: 8. Germline V gives CDR1 SEHNR, CDR2 FQNEAQ (reference sequence). The CDR3 spells CASSLAGGMLLDTQYF. The CDR3 nucleotides are TGTGCCAGCAGCTTAGCGGGAGGGATGCTGTTAGATACGCAGTATTTT.

This rearrangement joins TRBV6-6 to TRBJ1-2; 9 bases align to TRBD1. The CDR3 totals 15 residues. The ends lost 0 bases at V and 5 bases at J; junction bases unmatched: 4. CDR1 and CDR2 from the germline V gene are MNHNY and SVGAGI (reference sequence). The CDR3 is CASSYSRTGEYGYTF. Written as DNA, the CDR3 is TGTGCCAGCAGTTACTCGAGGACAGGGGAGTATGGCTACACCTTC.

The J gene is TRBJ2-7, the V gene TRBV19; the D gene is possibly TRBD1 (5 bases). The germline gives CDR1 LNHDA, CDR2 SQIVND (reference sequence). The CDR3 totals 13 residues. Trimming took off 7 bases at V and 3 bases at J, with 13 bases between the two ends. The CDR3 spells CASMAAQGYEQYF. The CDR3 region has the DNA TGTGCCAGTATGGCGGCCCAGGGCTACGAGCAGTACTTC.

This clone has only a few counts. V is TRBV21-1 and J is TRBJ1-4. TRBV21-1 is annotated as a pseudogene. The length of the CDR3 is 12 residues. The CDR3 region is CASSKAEGKLFF. CDR3 DNA sequence: TGTGCCAGCAGCAAAGCTGAGGGAAAACTGTTTTTT.

The chain couples TRBV11-2 to TRBJ2-3; 10 bases agree with TRBD1. The germline V gene encodes CDR1 SGHAT and CDR2 FQNNGV. The V and J ends lost 3 bases and 3 bases, in that order; junction bases with no gene match: 3. This CDR3 comprises 15 residues. The CDR3 spells CASSLGTGVTDTQYF. In DNA, the CDR3 is TGTGCCAGCAGCTTGGGGACAGGGGTTACAGATACGCAGTATTTT.

The chain joins TRBV29-1 to TRBJ1-1; weak D call: TRBD1 (6 bases). This CDR3 is built from 11 residues. CDR1 is SQVTM, CDR2 ANQGSEA, per germline. The CDR3 DNA follows: TGCAGGGCCACAGGGTACACTGAAGCTTTCTTT. Its protein is CRATGYTEAFF.

The chain uses TRBV28 and TRBJ1-1; D gene ambiguous. V gave up 6 bases and J gave up 1 base, with 15 bases separating them. Germline V gene data show CDR1 as MDHEN and CDR2 as SYDVKM. The CDR3 consists of 15 residues. The CDR3 DNA is TGTGCCAGCAGCCCGAGAGGTCTCTCGAACACTGAAGCTTTCTTT. It is translated as CASSPRGLSNTEAFF.

This chain connects TRBV5-1 to TRBJ2-5, with TRBD2 matching 9 bases. The junction had 4 bases not matched to a gene; V was cut back by 0 bases and J by 4 bases. Germline V gene lookup returns CDR1 SGHRS and CDR2 YFSETQ. The CDR3 has 15 amino acids. The DNA of the CDR3 is TGCGCCAGCAGCTTGGGAAGCGGGGGGCGAGAGACCCAGTACTTC. Translating gives CASSLGSGGRETQYF.

The chain is built from TRBV7-2 and TRBJ2-3, with D maybe TRBD2 (5 bases). Per germline, CDR1 SGHTA and CDR2 FQGNSA. This CDR3 comprises 15 residues. Trimming stripped 4 bases from V and 0 bases from J, with 11 bases between. CDR3 residues: CASSSDYLSTDTQYF. As DNA, the CDR3 is TGTGCCAGCAGCTCTGACTACTTGAGCACAGATACGCAGTATTTT. Full variable domain (missing parts from reference TRBV7-2 and TRBJ2-3): GAGVSQSPSNKVTEKGKDVELRCDPISGHTALYWYRQSLGQGLEFLIYFQGNSAPDKSGLPSDRFSAERTGGSVSTLTIQRTQQEDSAVYLCASSSDYLSTDTQYFGPGTRLTVL.

This clone was seen only once. This chain links TRBV10-3 with TRBJ1-5; no definite D call. The germline gives CDR1 ENHRY, CDR2 SYGVKD. With 4 bases removed from V and 2 bases from J, the gap between germline ends came to 12 bases. There are 15 residues in the CDR3. The CDR3 spells CAISAVPEGNQPQHF. The CDR3 nucleotides are TGTGCCATCAGTGCGGTCCCGGAGGGCAATCAGCCCCAGCATTTT.

The chain joins TRBV4-2 to TRBJ2-3; 9 bases align to TRBD2. The CDR3 sequence is 16 residues long. The germline V gene has CDR1 LGHNA and CDR2 YNFKEQ. The V segment lost 0 bases and the J segment 5 bases; nucleotides outside the gene matches: 6. This CDR3 is CASSQDRGGAGDTQYF. DNA for the CDR3: TGTGCCAGCAGCCAAGACCGCGGGGGGGCGGGAGATACGCAGTATTTT.

The chain employs TRBV5-1 and TRBJ2-1; no clear D. The germline V gene has CDR1 SGHRS and CDR2 YFSETQ. The length of the CDR3 is 11 residues. Trimming left V 7 bases short and J 5 bases short, with 7 bases between. The CDR3 loop reads CASGQNNEQFF. The CDR3 coding sequence is TGCGCCAGCGGGCAAAACAATGAGCAGTTCTTC.

This clone occurred once. The DNA of the CDR3 is TGTGCCAGCAGTCAACACAGGAGCTTGAACACTGAAGCTTTCTTT. The encoded protein is CASSQHRSLNTEAFF. The rearrangement joins TRBV28 to TRBJ1-1; D perhaps matches TRBD1 (5 bases). Trimming took 5 bases from V and 0 from J, leaving 13 bases between them. This CDR3 contains 15 residues. CDR1 and CDR2 from the germline V gene are MDHEN and SYDVKM.

This chain joins TRBV4-2 and TRBJ2-7, with 10 bases that match TRBD2. In germline, CDR1 is LGHNA, CDR2 YNFKEQ. This CDR3 spans 16 amino acids. Trimming cost V 0 bases and J 7 bases; bases outside gene matches: 9. The CDR3 region is CASSQDWTSGPREQYF. In DNA form, the CDR3 reads TGTGCCAGCAGCCAAGATTGGACTAGCGGTCCGAGGGAGCAGTACTTC.

CDR3 DNA: TGTGCCACCAGCAACCGCGGGAGCCCATACGAGCAGTACTTC. The encoded protein is CATSNRGSPYEQYF. The chain combines TRBV15 with TRBJ2-7; the match to TRBD2 covers 7 bases. The CDR3 consists of 14 residues. J was trimmed by 4 bases and V by 4 bases; bases with no gene match: 7. In germline, CDR1 is LNHNV, CDR2 YYDKDF (reference sequence).

The chain employs TRBV5-4 and TRBJ2-4; unclear D gene. Germline CDR1 and CDR2: SGHNT and YYREEE (reference sequence). The CDR3 covers 14 residues. The V end lost 4 bases, the J end lost 6 bases, and 14 bases lay between the germline ends. CDR3 loop: CASSPASVGNIQYF. The DNA for the CDR3 is TGTGCCAGCAGCCCCGCCTCGGTTGGAAACATTCAGTACTTC.

The J gene is TRBJ2-2, the V gene TRBV7-9; weak D call: TRBD2 (5 bases). CDR1 SEHNR and CDR2 FQNEAQ come from the germline V gene (reference sequence). The CDR3 is 14 amino acids. V lost 6 bases to trimming and J lost 4 bases, with 12 bases between them. The CDR3 sequence is CASRPERATGELFF. The CDR3 nucleotides read TGTGCCAGCAGACCCGAGAGGGCCACCGGGGAGCTGTTTTTT.

The chain has TRBV6-1 and TRBJ1-1, with a possible D match to TRBD1 (6 bases). CDR1 MNHNS and CDR2 SASEGT come from the germline V gene. V was shortened by 7 bases and J by 7 bases, with 19 bases between the two germline ends. The CDR3 covers 14 residues. The DNA for the CDR3 is TGTGCCAGCATCCGAACAGGGCCCAGGGGTGAAGCTTTCTTT. It is translated as CASIRTGPRGEAFF.

The chain couples TRBV4-1 to TRBJ2-4, with 8 nucleotides matching TRBD1. The CDR3 extends over 18 amino acids. Germline CDR1 MGHRA, CDR2 YSYEKL. The V gene end was trimmed by 1 base and the J gene end by 0 bases; junction bases not matched to a gene: 8. CDR3 sequence: CASSQVVGQGVAKNIQYF. CDR3 nucleotide sequence: TGCGCCAGCAGCCAAGTTGTCGGACAGGGCGTAGCCAAAAACATTCAGTACTTC.

The CDR3 coding sequence is TGTGCCAGCTCACCGGAGGACAGCCACAATGAGCAGTTCTTC. It encodes CASSPEDSHNEQFF. The chain joins TRBV18 to TRBJ2-1, with a weak D call TRBD1 (6 bases). The CDR3 has 14 residues. Germline loops: CDR1 KGHSH, CDR2 LQKENI. Trimming left V 3 bases short and J 5 bases short, with 11 bases between.

This chain uses TRBV2 with TRBJ2-3, with 8 bases aligning to TRBD1. This CDR3 has 15 residues. Germline assignment: CDR1 SNHLY and CDR2 FYNNEI. V was pared by 6 bases and J by 2 bases, with 7 bases of the junction left unmatched. The DNA of the CDR3 is TGTGCCAGCAGAACAGGGGGTGAATACACAGATACGCAGTATTTT. This translates into CASRTGGEYTDTQYF.

The chain is built from TRBV7-8 and TRBJ1-2; 7 nucleotides align to TRBD1. From germline, CDR1 is SGHVS and CDR2 FQNEAQ. The ends lost 0 bases at V and 5 bases at J; junction bases unmatched: 3. CDR3 length: 14 amino acids. CDR3: CASSLAYRGYGYTF. As DNA, the CDR3 is TGTGCCAGCAGCTTAGCGTACAGGGGTTATGGCTACACCTTC.

The genes are TRBV5-6 and TRBJ1-3, with D maybe TRBD1 (5 bases). Trimming removed 4 bases from V and 0 bases from J, with 17 bases in between. The CDR3 is made up of 17 amino acids. Germline CDR1 reads SGHDT; CDR2 reads YYEEEE. CDR3 residues: CASSRGASRFSGNTIYF. CDR3 sequence (DNA): TGTGCCAGCAGCCGCGGGGCCTCAAGGTTCTCTGGAAACACCATATATTTT.

This chain connects TRBV4-1 to TRBJ2-3; no firm D call. The germline CDR1 and CDR2 sequences are MGHRA and YSYEKL. There are 15 residues in the CDR3. Trimming took 4 bases from V and 0 from J, leaving 11 bases between them. The CDR3 DNA reads as TGCGCCAGCAGCCTGTTAGCTGTTAGCACAGATACGCAGTATTTT. It encodes CASSLLAVSTDTQYF.